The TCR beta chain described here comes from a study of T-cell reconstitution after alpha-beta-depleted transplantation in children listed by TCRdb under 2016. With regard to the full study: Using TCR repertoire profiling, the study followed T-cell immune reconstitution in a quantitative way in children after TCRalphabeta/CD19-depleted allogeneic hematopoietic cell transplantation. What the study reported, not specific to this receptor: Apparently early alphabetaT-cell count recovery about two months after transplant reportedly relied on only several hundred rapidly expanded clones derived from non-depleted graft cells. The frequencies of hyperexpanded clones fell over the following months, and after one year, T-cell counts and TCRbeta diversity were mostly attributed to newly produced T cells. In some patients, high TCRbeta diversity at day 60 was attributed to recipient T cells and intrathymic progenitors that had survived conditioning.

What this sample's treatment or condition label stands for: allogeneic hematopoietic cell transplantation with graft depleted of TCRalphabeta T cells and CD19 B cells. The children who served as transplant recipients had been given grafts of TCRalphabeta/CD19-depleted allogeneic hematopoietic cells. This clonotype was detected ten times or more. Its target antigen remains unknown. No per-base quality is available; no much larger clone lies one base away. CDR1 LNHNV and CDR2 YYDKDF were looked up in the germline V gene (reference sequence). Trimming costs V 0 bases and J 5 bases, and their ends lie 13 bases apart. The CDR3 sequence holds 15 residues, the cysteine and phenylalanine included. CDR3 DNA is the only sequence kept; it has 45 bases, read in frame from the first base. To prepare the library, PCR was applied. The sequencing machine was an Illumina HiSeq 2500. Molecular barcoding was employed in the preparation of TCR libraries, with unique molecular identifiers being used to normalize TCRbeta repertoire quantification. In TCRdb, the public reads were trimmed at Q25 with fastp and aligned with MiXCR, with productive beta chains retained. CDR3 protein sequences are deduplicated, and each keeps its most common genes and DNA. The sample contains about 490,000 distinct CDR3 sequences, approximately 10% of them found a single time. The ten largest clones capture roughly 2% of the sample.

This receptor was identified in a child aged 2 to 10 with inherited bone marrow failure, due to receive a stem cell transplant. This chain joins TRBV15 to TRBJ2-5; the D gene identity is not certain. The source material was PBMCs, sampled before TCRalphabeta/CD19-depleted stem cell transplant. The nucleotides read TGTGCCACCAGCAGAGATTCGGCGCGAATGGAGACCCAGTACTTC. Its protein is CATSRDSARMETQYF.